Sequencing of this T cell receptor beta chain was carried out in a study of blood T cell repertoires in COVID-19. Study at large: Acute-phase and convalescent COVID-19 samples originated in the United States, Italy and Spain. The analysed material was cDNA or gDNA that came from T cells, B-cell-depleted T cells, or PBMCs.

Per the authors' pipeline: Reference gene primer amplification gave nucleated cell count estimates. Libraries were prepared by immunoSEQ multiplex PCR; TCRdb keeps only in-frame clonotypes and omits some of them. The V and J calls and clone size were taken over from that table, and D and trimming were inferred from the DNA. The top ten clones hold more than 6% of a sample with about 240,000 clones, about 82% of them seen once. From germline, CDR1 is SGHVS and CDR2 FQNEAQ. J lost 1 base, V lost 5 bases, and 9 bases had no gene match. CDR3 length: 18 residues. The chain recombines TRBV7-8 with TRBJ2-1, with 12 bases identical to TRBD2. The specimen was peripheral blood. This TCR came from a woman aged 60-75 years with active or convalescent COVID-19. In nucleotides, the CDR3 is TGTGCCAGCAGCCAAGGGCTAGCGGGGGGGCCATCCTACAATGAGCAGTTCTTC. Protein product: CASSQGLAGGPSYNEQFF. Variable domain in full (rest from reference TRBV7-8 and TRBJ2-1): GAGVSQSPRYKVAKRGQDVALRCDPISGHVSLFWYQQALGQGPEFLTYFQNEAQLDKSGLPSDRFFAERPEGSVSTLKIQRTQQEDSAVYLCASSQGLAGGPSYNEQFFGPGTRLTVL.